This is a list of T cell receptor beta chains from one sample in a study of cytomegalovirus exposure and HLA in healthy donors. This table comes from immunoSEQ multiplex PCR, and its TCRdb copy is limited to in-frame clones, with some not included. The sample holds 90,000 to 100,000 clones; approximately 77% are singletons and the top ten take approximately 5%. Sequencing was carried out using PBMCs. These receptors were obtained from a woman between 35 and 50 years old in good health and CMV-seronegative. Both conserved end residues are part of each CDR3. Each record gives: D gene, V gene, clone size, J gene, CDR3 DNA, CDR3 protein. The D gene is left open where the match is weak. Clone size is not always given. Where it is, it says once, few, many or a class for expanded clones.

TRBD1	TRBV5-5	few	TRBJ1-1	TGTGCCAGCAGCTTGGGGACAGGGGAGACTGAAGCTTTCTTT	CASSLGTGETEAFF
TRBD1	TRBV2	NA	TRBJ1-2	TGTGCCAGCAGGGGACAGGGGTCAGCTGGCTACACCTTC	CASRGQGSAGYTF
NA	TRBV4-1	few	TRBJ1-1	TGCGCCAGCAGCCAAATTCGGGGGGACACTGAAGCTTTCTTT	CASSQIRGDTEAFF
NA	TRBV10-1	NA	TRBJ2-7	TGCGCCAGCAGTGAACGTGTTGGCCACGAGCAGTACTTC	CASSERVGHEQYF
NA	TRBV27	once	TRBJ1-2	TGTGCCAGCAGTTTGGTCCCTACGAATGGCTACACCTTC	CASSLVPTNGYTF
TRBD1	TRBV6-5	few	TRBJ2-5	TGTGCCAGCAGTTCATCCGGGACAGGGCGGGAGACCCAGTACTTC	CASSSSGTGRETQYF
TRBD1	TRBV5-4	once	TRBJ1-4	TGTGCCAGCAGCTTGACAGGGGAGGAAAAACTGTTTTTT	CASSLTGEEKLFF
NA	TRBV18	NA	TRBJ1-5	TGTGCCAGCTCACCACGGGGTCAGAGGGGGATCAGCCCCCAGCATTTT	CASSPRGQRGISPQHF
NA	TRBV15	NA	TRBJ2-3	TGTGCCACCAGCAGCAGTCTAGGGAGAGATACGCAGTATTTT	CATSSSLGRDTQYF
NA	TRBV7-2	NA	TRBJ2-4	TGTGCCAGCAGCTTAGGAGGTAGCGAGAACATTCAGTACTTC	CASSLGGSENIQYF